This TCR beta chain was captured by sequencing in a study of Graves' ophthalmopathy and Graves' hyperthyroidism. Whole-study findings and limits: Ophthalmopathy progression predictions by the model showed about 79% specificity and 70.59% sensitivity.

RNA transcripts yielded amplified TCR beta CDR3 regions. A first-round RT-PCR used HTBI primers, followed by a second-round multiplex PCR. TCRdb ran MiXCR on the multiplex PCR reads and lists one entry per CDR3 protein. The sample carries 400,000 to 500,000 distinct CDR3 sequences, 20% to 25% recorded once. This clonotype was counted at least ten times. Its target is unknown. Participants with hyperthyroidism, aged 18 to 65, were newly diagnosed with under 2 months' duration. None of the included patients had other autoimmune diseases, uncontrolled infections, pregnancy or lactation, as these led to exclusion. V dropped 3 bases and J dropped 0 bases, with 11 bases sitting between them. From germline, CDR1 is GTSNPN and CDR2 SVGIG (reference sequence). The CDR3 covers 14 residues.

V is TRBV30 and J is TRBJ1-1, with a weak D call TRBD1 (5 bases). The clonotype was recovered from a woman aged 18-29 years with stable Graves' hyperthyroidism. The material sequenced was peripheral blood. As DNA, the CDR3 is TGTGCCTGGAGGTTCGACAGCCTGAACACTGAAGCTTTCTTT. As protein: CAWRFDSLNTEAFF.